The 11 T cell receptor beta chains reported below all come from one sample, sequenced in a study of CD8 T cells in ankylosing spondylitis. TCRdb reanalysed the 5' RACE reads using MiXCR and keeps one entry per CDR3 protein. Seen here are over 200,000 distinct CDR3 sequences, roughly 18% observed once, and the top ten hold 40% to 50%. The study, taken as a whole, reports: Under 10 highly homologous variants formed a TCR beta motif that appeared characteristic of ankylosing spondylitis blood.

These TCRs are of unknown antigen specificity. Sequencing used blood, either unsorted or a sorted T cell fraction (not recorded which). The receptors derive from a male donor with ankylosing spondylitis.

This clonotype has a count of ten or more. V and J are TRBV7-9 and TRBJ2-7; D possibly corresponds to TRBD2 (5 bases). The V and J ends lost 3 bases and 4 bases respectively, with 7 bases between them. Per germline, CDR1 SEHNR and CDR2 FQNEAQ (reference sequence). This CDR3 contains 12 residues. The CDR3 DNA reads TGTGCCAGCAGCTTTGAGGGTTACGAGCAGTACTTC. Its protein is CASSFEGYEQYF.

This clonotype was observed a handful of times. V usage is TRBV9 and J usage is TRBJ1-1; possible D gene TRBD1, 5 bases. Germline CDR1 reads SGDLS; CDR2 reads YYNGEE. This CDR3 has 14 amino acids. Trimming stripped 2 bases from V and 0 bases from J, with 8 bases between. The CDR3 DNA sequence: TGTGCCAGCAGCGTGACAGAGTTGAACACTGAAGCTTTCTTT. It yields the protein CASSVTELNTEAFF.

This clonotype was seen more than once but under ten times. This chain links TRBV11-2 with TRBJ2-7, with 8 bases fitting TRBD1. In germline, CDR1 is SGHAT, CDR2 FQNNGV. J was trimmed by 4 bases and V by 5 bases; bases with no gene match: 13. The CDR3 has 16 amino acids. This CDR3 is CASSTRTGLSFYEQYF. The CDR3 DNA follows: TGTGCCAGCAGCACCCGGACAGGGTTGTCTTTTTACGAGCAGTACTTC.

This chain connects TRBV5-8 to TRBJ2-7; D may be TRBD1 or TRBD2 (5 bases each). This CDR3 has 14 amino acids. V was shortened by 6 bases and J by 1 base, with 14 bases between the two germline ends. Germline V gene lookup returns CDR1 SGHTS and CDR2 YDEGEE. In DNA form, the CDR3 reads TGTGCCAGCAACCTACCGGGGCCTTCCTACGAGCAGTACTTC. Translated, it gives CASNLPGPSYEQYF.

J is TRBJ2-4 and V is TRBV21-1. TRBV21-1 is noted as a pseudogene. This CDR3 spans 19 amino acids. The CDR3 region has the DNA TGTGCCAGCACCCTATTCAAGATGTTTGGAATTATAGCCAAAAACATTCAGTACTTC. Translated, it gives CASTLFKMFGIIAKNIQYF.

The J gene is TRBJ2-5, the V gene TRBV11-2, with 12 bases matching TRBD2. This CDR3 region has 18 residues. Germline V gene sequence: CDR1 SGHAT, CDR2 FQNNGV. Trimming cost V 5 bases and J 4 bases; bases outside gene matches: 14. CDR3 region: CASSPRGLAGPTGETQYF. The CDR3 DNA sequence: TGTGCCAGCAGCCCTAGAGGACTAGCGGGGCCGACGGGAGAGACCCAGTACTTC.

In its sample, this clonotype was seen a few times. The CDR3 sequence is CASSIKAGDGETQYF. The DNA of the CDR3 is TGTGCCAGCAGCATTAAAGCGGGAGACGGAGAGACCCAGTACTTC. The chain carries TRBV7-2 and TRBJ2-5, with TRBD2 matching 8 bases. The germline V gene has CDR1 SGHTA and CDR2 FQGNSA. V was clipped by 5 bases and J by 4 bases; unmatched bases: 9. The length of the CDR3 is 15 residues.

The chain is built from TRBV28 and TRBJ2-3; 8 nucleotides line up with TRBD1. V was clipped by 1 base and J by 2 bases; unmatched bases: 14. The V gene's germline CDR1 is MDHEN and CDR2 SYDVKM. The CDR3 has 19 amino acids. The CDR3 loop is CASSLSTGTGPTYTDTQYF. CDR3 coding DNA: TGTGCCAGCAGTTTATCCACCGGGACAGGACCCACCTACACAGATACGCAGTATTTT.

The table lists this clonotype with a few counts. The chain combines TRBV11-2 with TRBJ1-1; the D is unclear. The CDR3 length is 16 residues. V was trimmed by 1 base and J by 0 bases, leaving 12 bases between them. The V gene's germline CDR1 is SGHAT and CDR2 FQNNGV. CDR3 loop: CASSLGYGNMNTEAFF. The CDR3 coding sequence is TGTGCCAGCAGCTTAGGGTACGGCAACATGAACACTGAAGCTTTCTTT.

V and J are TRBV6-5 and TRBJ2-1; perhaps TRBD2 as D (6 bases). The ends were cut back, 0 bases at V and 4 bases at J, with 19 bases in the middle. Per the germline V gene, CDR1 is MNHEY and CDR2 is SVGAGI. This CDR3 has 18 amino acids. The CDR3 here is CASSYSMGVSGKYNEQFF. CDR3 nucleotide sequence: TGTGCCAGCAGTTACTCGATGGGAGTTAGCGGAAAATACAATGAGCAGTTCTTC.

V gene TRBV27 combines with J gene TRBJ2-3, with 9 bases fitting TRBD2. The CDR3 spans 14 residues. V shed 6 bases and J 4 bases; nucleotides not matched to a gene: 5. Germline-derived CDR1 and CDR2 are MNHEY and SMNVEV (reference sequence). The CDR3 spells CASSAREGSDTQYF. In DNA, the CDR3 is TGTGCCAGCAGCGCGCGGGAGGGTTCAGATACGCAGTATTTT.